These 22 T cell receptor beta chains originate from one sample sequenced in a study of OX40 agonist ivuxolimab in advanced cancers. Assay: immunoSEQ multiplex PCR; the TCRdb copy retains only in-frame clones and omits some. The data contain tens of thousands of clones, around 93% of them seen just once; the ten biggest clones take up around 0.42%. This sample comprised CD4+ or CD8+ T cells sorted from blood, obtained in a trial of the OX40 agonist ivuxolimab. Receptors were obtained from an adult with an advanced solid tumor such as melanoma, head and neck, liver or kidney cancer.

This clone turned up a few times. The J gene is TRBJ2-7, the V gene TRBV19; D is uncertain. This CDR3 is 11 amino acids long. Germline assignment: CDR1 LNHDA and CDR2 SQIVND (reference sequence). Trimming cost V 6 bases and J 6 bases, with 9 bases left between them. The CDR3 region is CASSGPVEQYF. The CDR3 nucleotides read TGTGCCAGTAGCGGCCCTGTCGAGCAGTACTTC.

The genes are TRBV10-3 and TRBJ2-5, with 9 bases lining up with TRBD2. V gave up 1 base and J gave up 1 base; unmatched junction bases: 10. CDR3 length: 18 amino acids. Germline V gene sequence: CDR1 ENHRY, CDR2 SYGVKD. The DNA for the CDR3 is TGTGCCATCAGTGAGTATCGACTAGCGGCCAGCAGCCAAGAGACCCAGTACTTC. This gives the protein CAISEYRLAASSQETQYF.

This clone was found once. The chain employs TRBV6-1 and TRBJ2-7; TRBD1 matches at 9 bases. V gave up 5 bases and J gave up 6 bases; unmatched junction bases: 8. CDR1 and CDR2 from the germline V gene are MNHNS and SASEGT. The CDR3 loop spans 14 amino acids. The CDR3 DNA is TGTGCCAGCAGTCAGCTGGACAGGGGAGGCGAGCAGTACTTC. Translation: CASSQLDRGGEQYF.

The rearrangement joins TRBV9 to TRBJ2-2, with 7 bases that match TRBD2. CDR1 is SGDLS, CDR2 YYNGEE, per germline. CDR3 size: 16 residues. V dropped 2 bases and J dropped 5; count of bases not matched to a gene: 9. The CDR3 DNA reads TGTGCCAGCAGCGTCGGACTAGGAGGGCTAACCGGGGAGCTGTTTTTT. This sequence encodes CASSVGLGGLTGELFF.

The chain recombines TRBV5-1 with TRBJ2-5; 7 nucleotides line up with TRBD2. V lost 0 bases, J lost 5 bases, and 10 bases stayed unmatched. This CDR3 is built from 16 residues. The germline V gene has CDR1 SGHRS and CDR2 YFSETQ. CDR3 in amino acids: CASSLAPAGVGETQYF. The DNA of the CDR3 is TGCGCCAGCAGCTTGGCCCCGGCGGGGGTCGGTGAGACCCAGTACTTC.

The chain employs TRBV11-2 and TRBJ1-1; D may be TRBD1 (6 bases). V was clipped by 5 bases and J by 1 base, with 8 bases between them. This CDR3 is built from 13 residues. Germline assignment: CDR1 SGHAT and CDR2 FQNNGV. The CDR3 sequence: CASSLDRNTEAFF. CDR3 nucleotides: TGTGCCAGCAGCCTGGACAGGAACACTGAAGCTTTCTTT.

The chain is built from TRBV15 and TRBJ2-2; 13 nucleotides line up with TRBD2. The V gene's germline CDR1 is LNHNV and CDR2 YYDKDF (reference sequence). Germline trimming cut 4 bases from V and 1 base from J; bases unmatched to any gene: 3. The CDR3 contains 17 residues. In DNA form, the CDR3 reads TGTGCCACCAGCAAGGGACTAGCGGGAAGGAACACCGGGGAGCTGTTTTTT. This codes for CATSKGLAGRNTGELFF.

The chain recombines TRBV19 with TRBJ2-1, with TRBD2 matching over 11 bases. Per the germline V gene, CDR1 is LNHDA and CDR2 is SQIVND (reference sequence). With V trimmed by 3 bases and J by 7 bases, 2 bases remained unmatched. The length of the CDR3 is 14 residues. The CDR3 protein is CASSITSGSNEQFF. The CDR3 nucleotides read TGTGCCAGTAGTATTACTAGCGGGAGTAATGAGCAGTTCTTC.

The V call is TRBV27, the J call TRBJ2-2; D ambiguous. Germline CDR1 reads MNHEY; CDR2 reads SMNVEV (reference sequence). Trimming cost V 6 bases and J 4 bases, with 12 bases left between them. CDR3 length: 14 residues. The CDR3 protein is CASRRIGVTGELFF. CDR3 nucleotide sequence: TGTGCCAGCAGGCGGATCGGAGTCACCGGGGAGCTGTTTTTT.

V and J are TRBV7-2 and TRBJ2-7; TRBD1 matches 8 bases. J lost 4 bases, V lost 6 bases, and 5 bases had no gene match. Germline-derived CDR1 and CDR2 are SGHTA and FQGNSA. This CDR3 contains 13 residues. The CDR3: CASRRTGRYEQYF. CDR3 bases: TGTGCCAGCAGACGGACAGGGAGGTACGAGCAGTACTTC.

This clone was observed a single time. The V gene is TRBV10-3, the J gene TRBJ2-7; D not resolved. The CDR3 length is 11 residues. V was trimmed by 2 bases and J by 4 bases, leaving 3 bases between them. Germline lookup yields CDR1 ENHRY and CDR2 SYGVKD. CDR3 in amino acids: CAISELYEQYF. The CDR3 DNA is TGTGCCATCAGTGAGCTATACGAGCAGTACTTC.

The genes are TRBV11-3 and TRBJ2-7; D is tentatively TRBD1 or TRBD2 (6 bases each). CDR1 SGHNT and CDR2 YENEEA come from the germline V gene. Deletions cut 1 base from V and 3 bases from J, with 13 bases between. The CDR3 length is 15 residues. CDR3: CASSLGGATHYEQYF. The CDR3 nucleotides read TGTGCCAGCAGCTTAGGGGGGGCTACCCACTACGAGCAGTACTTC.

V usage is TRBV10-3 and J usage is TRBJ2-6; no clear D. Deletions cut 4 bases from V and 3 bases from J, with 13 bases between. This CDR3 contains 16 residues. The germline CDR1 and CDR2 sequences are ENHRY and SYGVKD. DNA of the CDR3: TGTGCCATCAGTGGTTCAGGTTCCAGTGGGGCCAACGTCCTGACTTTC. Protein: CAISGSGSSGANVLTF.

The rearrangement uses TRBV7-2 and TRBJ1-1; no clear D. V shed 5 bases and J shed 0 bases, with 7 bases lying between them. The CDR3 has 13 residues. Germline loops: CDR1 SGHTA, CDR2 FQGNSA. This chain's CDR3 is CASSPEVNTEAFF. Written as DNA, the CDR3 is TGTGCCAGCAGCCCTGAGGTGAACACTGAAGCTTTCTTT.

J is TRBJ2-6 and V is TRBV19; TRBD1 matches 7 bases. In germline, CDR1 is LNHDA, CDR2 SQIVND (reference sequence). The CDR3 totals 17 residues. The trim removed 5 bases at V and 0 bases at J, leaving 7 bases unmatched. The CDR3 sequence is CASSRTGVISGANVLTF. The CDR3 DNA follows: TGTGCCAGTAGTCGAACAGGGGTGATCTCTGGGGCCAACGTCCTGACTTTC.

The V gene is TRBV25-1, the J gene TRBJ1-5; D not resolved. CDR1 and CDR2 from the germline V gene are MGHDK and SYGVNS. The CDR3 runs to 16 residues. V dropped 7 bases and J dropped 0 bases, with 16 bases sitting between them. CDR3 region: CASNIPQQNSNQPQHF. The DNA of the CDR3 is TGTGCCAGCAATATCCCACAGCAAAATAGCAATCAGCCCCAGCATTTT. The full variable domain, rest sourced from reference TRBV25-1 and TRBJ1-5, is EADIYQTPRYLVIGTGKKITLECSQTMGHDKMYWYQQDPGMELHLIHYSYGVNSTEKGDLSSESTVSRIRTEHFPLTLESARPSHTSQYLCASNIPQQNSNQPQHFGDGTRLSIL.

This sequence joins TRBV5-8 and TRBJ2-4, with 8 bases fitting TRBD1. Trimming cost V 4 bases and J 1 base; bases outside gene matches: 4. This CDR3 contains 15 residues. From germline, CDR1 is SGHTS and CDR2 YDEGEE. The CDR3 spells CASSRTGLAKNIQYF. The CDR3 region has the DNA TGTGCCAGCAGCAGGACAGGGCTGGCCAAAAACATTCAGTACTTC. The full variable domain, with the rest looked up from reference TRBV5-8 and TRBJ2-4, is EAGVTQSPTHLIKTRGQQATLRCSPISGHTSVYWYQQALGLGLQFLLWYDEGEERNRGNFPPRFSGRQFPNYSSELNVNALELEDSALYLCASSRTGLAKNIQYFGAGTRLSVL.

In this sample, this clone turned up once. The gene calls are TRBV9 and TRBJ2-1, with TRBD2 identical over 8 bases. The CDR3 extends over 17 amino acids. Looked up from germline, CDR1 is SGDLS and CDR2 is YYNGEE. Unmatched junction bases numbered 14, after V lost 2 bases and J lost 7 bases. CDR3 nucleotides: TGTGCCAGCAGCGTCTTGGGGTTTGGCGGGAGGACTAATGAGCAGTTCTTC. Residues: CASSVLGFGGRTNEQFF.

V usage is TRBV2 and J usage is TRBJ2-7; 12 nucleotides line up with TRBD2. Trimming removed 5 bases from V and 4 bases from J; junction bases left unmatched: 6. Looked up from germline, CDR1 is SNHLY and CDR2 is FYNNEI. The CDR3 has 15 amino acids. CDR3 loop: CASSLLAGGGYEQYF. CDR3 nucleotides: TGTGCCAGCAGTTTACTAGCGGGAGGTGGTTACGAGCAGTACTTC.

The V call is TRBV30, the J call TRBJ2-7, with 12 bases identical to TRBD2. This CDR3 spans 11 amino acids. Looked up from germline, CDR1 is GTSNPN and CDR2 is SVGIG (reference sequence). V trimming: 3 bases; J trimming: 11 bases; junction bases outside the gene matches: 2. The CDR3 region has the DNA TGTGCCTGGAGCGCTAGCGGGAGGGAGTACTTC. This sequence encodes CAWSASGREYF. Full variable domain (outside the CDR3, taken from reference TRBV30 and TRBJ2-7): SQTIHQWPATLVQPVGSPLSLECTVEGTSNPNLYWYRQAAGRGLQLLFYSVGIGQISSEVPQNLSASRPQDRQFILSSKKLLLSDSGFYLCAWSASGREYFGPGTRLTVT.

A single count supports this clone. The chain uses TRBV6-1 and TRBJ1-5; TRBD1 agrees at 9 bases. The ends lost 6 bases at V and 7 bases at J; junction bases unmatched: 10. The CDR3 sequence is 15 residues long. CDR1 is MNHNS and CDR2 is SASEGT in the germline V gene. Here the CDR3 DNA reads TGTGCCAGCAGCTCCGGCGGGACAGGGAACCAGCCCCAGCATTTT. This encodes CASSSGGTGNQPQHF.

The V gene is TRBV6-5, the J gene TRBJ1-1; 7 nucleotides align to TRBD1. The CDR3 totals 12 residues. Trimming cost V 8 bases and J 5 bases; bases outside gene matches: 5. In germline, CDR1 is MNHEY, CDR2 SVGAGI. The CDR3 sequence: CASSGGYTEAFF. CDR3 DNA sequence: TGTGCCAGCTCAGGGGGATATACTGAAGCTTTCTTT.